The 7 T cell receptor beta chains listed next were all sequenced from one sample in a study of beta chain features in type 1 diabetes. The isolated RNA, all of it, was reverse transcribed, so expressed TCRB transcripts were what got sequenced. Repertoires were generated with immunoSEQ multiplex PCR, while TCRdb's copy carries only in-frame clones and drops some. This sample has 680,000 or so clones, with roughly 16% found just once. The sample was naive CD4+ T cells from blood. These receptor sequences come from a man in his late teens or twenties in good health.

The chain joins TRBV30 to TRBJ1-1; D might be TRBD1 (5 bases). The V gene lost 2 bases and the J gene lost 7 bases, with 8 bases spanning the gap. This CDR3 comprises 11 residues. Germline assignment: CDR1 GTSNPN and CDR2 SVGIG (reference sequence). CDR3 region: CAWSFRVEAFF. The CDR3 bases are TGTGCCTGGAGTTTCAGGGTTGAAGCTTTCTTT.

The chain has TRBV6-6 and TRBJ1-3; D remains ambiguous. Per germline, CDR1 MNHNY and CDR2 SVGAGI (reference sequence). The ends were cut back, 0 bases at V and 6 bases at J, with 9 bases in the middle. There are 14 residues in the CDR3. The CDR3 reads CASSYSMATNTIYF. The CDR3 DNA reads TGTGCCAGCAGTTACTCGATGGCAACAAACACCATATATTTT.

The chain uses TRBV6-5 and TRBJ2-5; D is unresolved. V dropped 10 bases and J dropped 4 bases, with 7 bases sitting between them. The CDR3 is 10 residues long. Per germline, CDR1 MNHEY and CDR2 SVGAGI. The CDR3 nucleotides read TGTGCCACAGCGCGAGAGACCCAGTACTTC. Its translation is CATARETQYF.

This sequence joins TRBV15 and TRBJ1-1; TRBD1 matches 7 bases. CDR3 length equals 17 residues. The germline V gene has CDR1 LNHNV and CDR2 YYDKDF (reference sequence). Unmatched junction bases numbered 14, after V lost 3 bases and J lost 4 bases. This chain's CDR3 is CATSSLRDRVMSTEAFF. CDR3 DNA: TGTGCCACCAGCAGTTTAAGAGACAGGGTGATGAGCACTGAAGCTTTCTTT.

The chain links TRBV7-9 to TRBJ2-3; D unresolved. CDR3 length: 14 residues. V lost 2 bases to trimming and J lost 1 base, with 7 bases between them. CDR1 is SEHNR and CDR2 is FQNEAQ in the germline V gene (reference sequence). CDR3 residues: CASSLLRGTDTQYF. The CDR3 DNA is TGTGCCAGCAGCTTACTTCGAGGCACAGATACGCAGTATTTT.

Comments on this clone: Other DNA sequences within the sample encode an identical CDR3. The V call is TRBV7-9, the J call TRBJ1-1; 8 bases line up with TRBD1. This CDR3 has 13 residues. The V and J ends lost 8 bases and 5 bases, in that order; junction bases with no gene match: 7. The germline CDR1 and CDR2 sequences are SEHNR and FQNEAQ (reference sequence). CDR3 in amino acids: CASSWTGSTEAFF. The CDR3 region has the DNA TGTGCCAGCTCATGGACAGGGAGTACTGAAGCTTTCTTT.

This chain joins TRBV11-2 and TRBJ1-3, with D perhaps matching TRBD1 (5 bases). CDR3 length equals 15 residues. Germline CDR1 reads SGHAT; CDR2 reads FQNNGV. The V and J ends lost 3 bases and 5 bases respectively, with 14 bases between them. The CDR3 spells CASSLSRGGRNTIYF. As DNA, the CDR3 is TGTGCCAGCAGCTTGAGTAGGGGCGGCAGAAACACCATATATTTT. The full variable domain, completed using reference TRBV11-2 and TRBJ1-3, is EAGVAQSPRYKIIEKRQSVAFWCNPISGHATLYWYQQILGQGPKLLIQFQNNGVVDDSQLPKDRFSAERLKGVDSTLKIQPAKLEDSAVYLCASSLSRGGRNTIYFGEGSWLTVV.